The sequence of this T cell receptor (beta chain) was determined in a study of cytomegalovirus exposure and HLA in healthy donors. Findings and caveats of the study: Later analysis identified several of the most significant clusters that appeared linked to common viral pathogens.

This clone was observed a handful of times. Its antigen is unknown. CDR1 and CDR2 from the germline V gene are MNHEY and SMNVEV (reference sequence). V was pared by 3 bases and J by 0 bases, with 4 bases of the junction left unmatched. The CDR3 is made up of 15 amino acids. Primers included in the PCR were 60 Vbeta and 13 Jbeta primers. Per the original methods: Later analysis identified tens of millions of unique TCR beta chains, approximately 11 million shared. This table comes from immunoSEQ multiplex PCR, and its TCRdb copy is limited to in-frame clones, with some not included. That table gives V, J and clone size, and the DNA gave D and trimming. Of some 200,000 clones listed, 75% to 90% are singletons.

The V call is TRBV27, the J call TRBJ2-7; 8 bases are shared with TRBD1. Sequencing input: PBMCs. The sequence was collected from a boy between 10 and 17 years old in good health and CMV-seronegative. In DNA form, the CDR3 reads TGTGCCAGCAGTTTCCAGGGGGCCCACTCCTACGAGCAGTACTTC. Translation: CASSFQGAHSYEQYF.